The 14 T cell receptor beta chains given below trace back to one sample, sequenced in a study of CD8 T cells in ankylosing spondylitis. TCRdb reprocessed the 5' RACE reads with MiXCR, giving one entry per CDR3 protein. The table shows a few hundred thousand distinct CDR3 sequences, with 20% to 25% occurring only once. The sequenced material came from blood, either unsorted or a sorted T cell fraction (not recorded which). These receptors originate from a female donor with ankylosing spondylitis or in good health (not recorded which).

This clonotype has at least ten counts. The chain is built from TRBV10-3 and TRBJ2-1, with D possibly being TRBD2 (6 bases). Germline V gene sequence: CDR1 ENHRY, CDR2 SYGVKD. The CDR3 is 15 residues long. Trimming removed 2 bases at V and 1 base at J, with 9 bases between. The DNA for the CDR3 is TGTGCCATCAGTGAGCGGCTAGCGTCCTACAATGAGCAGTTCTTC. Translated, it gives CAISERLASYNEQFF.

The table lists this clonotype with a few counts. The gene calls are TRBV29-1 and TRBJ1-1; possible D gene TRBD1, 5 bases. The CDR3 is 14 residues long. In germline, CDR1 is SQVTM, CDR2 ANQGSEA. Trimming removed 4 bases at V and 4 bases at J, with 16 bases between. The CDR3 here is CSVARAGLSTEAFF. The CDR3 bases are TGCAGCGTTGCACGAGCAGGGCTAAGCACTGAAGCTTTCTTT.

As concerns this clonotype: A read error may explain this, as a much larger clone is one base away. The CDR3 DNA reads as TGCAGTGCTAGAGAAAACAATGAGCAGTTCTTC. Its protein is CSARENNEQFF. This chain links TRBV20-1 with TRBJ2-1; D gene ambiguous. V was cut by 0 bases and J by 5 bases, with 2 bases left in between. This CDR3 has 11 residues. Germline V gives CDR1 DFQATT, CDR2 SNEGSKA (reference sequence).

This sequence joins TRBV7-9 and TRBJ2-3; maybe TRBD2 (6 bases). Germline-derived CDR1 and CDR2 are SEHNR and FQNEAQ (reference sequence). The CDR3 extends over 16 amino acids. V lost 5 bases to trimming and J lost 6 bases, with 21 bases between them. CDR3 sequence: CASSGTARGGADTQYF. CDR3 sequence (DNA): TGTGCCAGCAGCGGGACTGCTCGCGGTGGAGCGGATACGCAGTATTTT.

This chain connects TRBV20-1 to TRBJ2-7, with D possibly matching TRBD2 (5 bases). There are 14 residues in the CDR3. Trimming removed 0 bases from V and 2 bases from J, with 11 bases in between. The germline V gene encodes CDR1 DFQATT and CDR2 SNEGSKA (reference sequence). CDR3 protein: CSARDGGRTYEQYF. The CDR3 DNA is TGCAGTGCTAGAGATGGAGGACGCACCTACGAGCAGTACTTC.

This chain links TRBV7-9 with TRBJ2-3, with TRBD2 matching 9 bases. There are 14 residues in the CDR3. Germline loops: CDR1 SEHNR, CDR2 FQNEAQ (reference sequence). Unmatched junction bases numbered 4, after V lost 5 bases and J lost 4 bases. The CDR3 reads CASSRTSVSDTQYF. The CDR3 coding sequence is TGTGCCAGCAGCCGGACTAGCGTCTCAGATACGCAGTATTTT. The full variable domain, its missing parts supplied by reference TRBV7-9 and TRBJ2-3, is DTGVSQNPRHKITKRGQNVTFRCDPISEHNRLYWYRQTLGQGPEFLTYFQNEAQLEKSRLLSDRFSAERPKGSFSTLEIQRTEQGDSAMYLCASSRTSVSDTQYFGPGTRLTVL.

In the case of this clonotype: Possible read error: a much larger clone is one base away. CDR3 region: CARSLGPLNTGELFF. The CDR3 DNA follows: TGTGCCAGGAGCTTGGGGCCTTTAAACACCGGGGAGCTGTTTTTT. The chain recombines TRBV5-4 with TRBJ2-2, with D maybe TRBD1 (5 bases). This CDR3 contains 15 residues. CDR1 is SGHNT and CDR2 is YYREEE in the germline V gene (reference sequence). Variable domain in full (rest from reference TRBV5-4 and TRBJ2-2): ETGVTQSPTHLIKTRGQQVTLRCSSQSGHNTVSWYQQALGQGPQFIFQYYREEENGRGNFPPRFSGLQFPNYSSELNVNALELDDSALYLCARSLGPLNTGELFFGEGSRLTVL.

This clonotype was observed a handful of times. The chain couples TRBV27 to TRBJ1-1, with D unresolved. Trimming took off 5 bases at V and 0 bases at J, with 13 bases between the two ends. CDR3 length: 15 residues. Germline values: CDR1 MNHEY, CDR2 SMNVEV (reference sequence). This chain's CDR3 is CASSPGRPMNTEAFF. The CDR3 DNA is TGTGCCAGCAGTCCCGGACGGCCAATGAACACTGAAGCTTTCTTT.

This clonotype was found a few times. The J gene is TRBJ2-3, the V gene TRBV9; D is possibly TRBD1 (5 bases). Per the germline V gene, CDR1 is SGDLS and CDR2 is YYNGEE. Trimming removed 4 bases from V and 0 bases from J, with 9 bases in between. The CDR3 totals 14 residues. CDR3 DNA: TGTGCCAGCAGCTCCCAGGGTAGCACAGATACGCAGTATTTT. It translates to CASSSQGSTDTQYF.

This clonotype was counted only a few times. The V gene is TRBV20-1, the J gene TRBJ2-1; D ambiguous. CDR3 size: 11 residues. V was pared by 0 bases and J by 10 bases, with 7 bases between. CDR1 is DFQATT, CDR2 SNEGSKA, per germline (reference sequence). The CDR3 DNA sequence: TGCAGTGCTAGAGATCTCCGGGAGCAGTTCTTC. Its protein is CSARDLREQFF.

This clonotype was picked up many times. This sequence joins TRBV14 and TRBJ2-1; 8 positions agree with TRBD2. J was trimmed by 3 bases and V by 4 bases; bases with no gene match: 5. The CDR3 totals 15 residues. Germline values: CDR1 SGHDN, CDR2 FVKESK. CDR3 region: CASSPRGLVYNEQFF. The CDR3 coding sequence is TGTGCCAGCAGCCCCAGGGGACTAGTCTACAATGAGCAGTTCTTC.

The chain links TRBV5-1 to TRBJ2-5, with no clear D. CDR3 length: 15 amino acids. V lost 7 bases and J 2 bases, leaving 18 bases between the germline ends. Germline assignment: CDR1 SGHRS and CDR2 YFSETQ. The CDR3 DNA is TGCGCCAGCCAGGCGGTGACTTGGGATCAAGAGACCCAGTACTTC. It yields the protein CASQAVTWDQETQYF.

Only a few counts were recorded for this clonotype. The chain employs TRBV6-2 or TRBV6-3 and TRBJ2-3; TRBD1 or TRBD2 may be the D gene (5 bases each). Trimming took off 10 bases at V and 2 bases at J, with 16 bases between the two ends. This CDR3 region has 14 residues. Germline CDR1 MNHEY, CDR2 SVGEGT. The chain's CDR3 is CAIRDGTLTDTQYF. For the CDR3, the DNA is TGTGCCATTCGGGACGGAACACTCACAGATACGCAGTATTTT.

This clonotype occurred a few times. This rearrangement joins TRBV6-1 to TRBJ1-5; 8 positions match TRBD1. Germline loops: CDR1 MNHNS, CDR2 SASEGT. The V gene end was trimmed by 7 bases and the J gene end by 6 bases; junction bases not matched to a gene: 11. This CDR3 region has 15 residues. DNA for the CDR3: TGTGCCAGCACTGAGGGACAGGCGATTCGTCAGCCCCAGCATTTT. Translating it yields CASTEGQAIRQPQHF.